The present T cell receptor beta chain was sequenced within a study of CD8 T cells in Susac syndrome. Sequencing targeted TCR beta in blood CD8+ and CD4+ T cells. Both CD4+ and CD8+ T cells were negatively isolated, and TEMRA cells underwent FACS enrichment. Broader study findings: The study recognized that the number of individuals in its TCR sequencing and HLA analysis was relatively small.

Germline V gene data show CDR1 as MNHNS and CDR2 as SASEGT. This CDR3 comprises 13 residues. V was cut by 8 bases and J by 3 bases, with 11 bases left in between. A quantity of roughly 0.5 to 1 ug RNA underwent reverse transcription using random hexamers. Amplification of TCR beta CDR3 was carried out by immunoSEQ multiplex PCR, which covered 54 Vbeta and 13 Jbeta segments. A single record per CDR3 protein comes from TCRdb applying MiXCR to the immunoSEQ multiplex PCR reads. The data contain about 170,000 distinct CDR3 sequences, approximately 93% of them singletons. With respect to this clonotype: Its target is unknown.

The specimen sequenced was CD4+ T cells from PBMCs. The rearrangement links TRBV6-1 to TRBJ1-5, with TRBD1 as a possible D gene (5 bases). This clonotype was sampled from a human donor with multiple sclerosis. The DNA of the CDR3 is TGTGCCAGCCGACAGATCTTCAATCAGCCCCAGCATTTT. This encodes CASRQIFNQPQHF.